A selection of T cell receptor beta chains follows, all from one sample in a study of blood T cell repertoires in COVID-19. Sequencing was performed with immunoSEQ multiplex PCR; in TCRdb, only in-frame clones are kept and a portion is missing. This sample has around 86,000 clones; about 90% occur once, and the top ten carry approximately 7%. Sequencing was carried out using peripheral blood. These TCRs come from a human donor with acute or convalescent COVID-19. The donor label of this sample is uncertain. Both conserved end residues are part of each CDR3. D genes are given only for firm matches. Clone size is given for some rows only: seen once, a few or many times, or a class if the clone is expanded.

j_call v_call clone_size d_call cdr3_aa cdr3_nt
TRBJ2-7 TRBV5-1 - TRBD1 CASSPDRDEQYF TGCGCCAGCAGCCCGGACAGGGACGAGCAGTACTTC
TRBJ2-4 TRBV28 once TRBD2 CASSLWGGVAKNIQYF TGTGCCAGCAGTTTATGGGGGGGGGTAGCCAAAAACATTCAGTACTTC
TRBJ2-5 TRBV3-1/TRBV3-2 - TRBD2 CASSLGLARETQYF TGTGCCAGCAGCCTAGGACTAGCGAGGGAGACCCAGTACTTC
TRBJ2-2 TRBV3-1/TRBV3-2 - TRBD2 CASSQASGTGELFF TGTGCCAGCAGCCAGGCTAGCGGCACCGGGGAGCTGTTTTTT
TRBJ2-7 TRBV4-2 - - CASSPGDEQYF TGTGCCAGCAGCCCAGGGGACGAGCAGTACTTC
TRBJ2-3 TRBV6-5 - TRBD2 CASRLRGGTDTQYF TGTGCCAGCAGGTTGCGGGGGGGGACAGATACGCAGTATTTT
TRBJ1-4 TRBV20-1 - - CSASRGGGNEKLFF TGCAGTGCTAGTCGTGGCGGGGGCAATGAAAAACTGTTTTTT
TRBJ2-3 TRBV9 - - CASSVAGGITDTQYF TGTGCCAGCAGCGTAGCGGGCGGGATCACAGATACGCAGTATTTT
TRBJ2-7 TRBV5-1 - TRBD1 CASSRGQGYEQYF TGCGCCAGCAGCCGCGGACAGGGGTACGAGCAGTACTTC
TRBJ2-4 TRBV7-9 few TRBD1 CASSPATGALTKNIQYF TGTGCCAGCAGCCCCGCGACAGGGGCCTTAACCAAAAACATTCAGTACTTC
TRBJ2-1 TRBV6-6 - TRBD2 CASSYTQTSGGDEQFF TGTGCCAGCAGTTACACACAGACTAGCGGGGGTGATGAGCAGTTCTTC
TRBJ2-2 TRBV6-6 - - CASDGGTNTGELFF TGTGCCAGTGACGGGGGAACCAACACCGGGGAGCTGTTTTTT
TRBJ1-5 TRBV19 - - CASSIWGVRSNQPQHF TGTGCCAGTAGTATCTGGGGGGTCAGAAGCAATCAGCCCCAGCATTTT
TRBJ2-3 TRBV9 - TRBD1 CASSAMSSGPGTGGTDTQYF TGTGCCAGCAGCGCAATGTCATCCGGTCCGGGCACAGGGGGCACAGATACGCAGTATTTT
TRBJ2-1 TRBV11-1 few TRBD1 CASSLDRALYNEQFF TGTGCCAGCAGTTTAGACAGGGCCCTTTACAATGAGCAGTTCTTC
TRBJ1-1 TRBV28 - - CASSLRQGIAFF TGTGCCAGCAGTTTACGGCAGGGGATAGCTTTCTTT
TRBJ2-5 TRBV7-8 - - CASSFGQNQETQYF TGTGCCAGCAGCTTCGGACAGAACCAAGAGACCCAGTACTTC